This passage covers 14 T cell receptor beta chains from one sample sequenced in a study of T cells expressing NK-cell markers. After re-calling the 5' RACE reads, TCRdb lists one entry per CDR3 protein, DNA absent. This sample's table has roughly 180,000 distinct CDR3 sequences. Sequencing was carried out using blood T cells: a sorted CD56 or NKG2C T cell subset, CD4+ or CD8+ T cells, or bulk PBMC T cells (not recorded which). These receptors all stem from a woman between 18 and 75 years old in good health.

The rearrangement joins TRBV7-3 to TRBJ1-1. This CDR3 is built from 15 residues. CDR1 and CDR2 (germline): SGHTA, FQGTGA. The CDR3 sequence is CASSLDEREYTEAFF.

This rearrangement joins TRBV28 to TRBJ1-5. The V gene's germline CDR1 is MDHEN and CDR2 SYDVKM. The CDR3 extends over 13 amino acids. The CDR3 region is CASTQDSNQPQHF. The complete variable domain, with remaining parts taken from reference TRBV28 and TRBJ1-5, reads DVKVTQSSRYLVKRTGEKVFLECVQDMDHENMFWYRQDPGLGLRLIYFSYDVKMKEKGDIPEGYSVSREKKERFSLILESASTNQTSMYLCASTQDSNQPQHFGDGTRLSIL.

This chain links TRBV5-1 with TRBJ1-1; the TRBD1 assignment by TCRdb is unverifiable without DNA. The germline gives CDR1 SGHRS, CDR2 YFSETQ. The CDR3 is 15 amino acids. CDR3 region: CASSSGARGGTEAFF.

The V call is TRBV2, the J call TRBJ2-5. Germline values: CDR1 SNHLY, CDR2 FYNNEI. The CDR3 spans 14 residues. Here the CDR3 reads CASKSFGGPETQYF.

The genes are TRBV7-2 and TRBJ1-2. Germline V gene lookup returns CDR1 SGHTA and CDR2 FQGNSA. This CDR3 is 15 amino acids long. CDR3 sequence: CASSLAGLANYGYTF.

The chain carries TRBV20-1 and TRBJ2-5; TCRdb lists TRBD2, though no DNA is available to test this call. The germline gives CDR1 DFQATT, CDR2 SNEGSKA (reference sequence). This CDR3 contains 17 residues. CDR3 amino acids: CSAPPRPGTSGKETQYF.

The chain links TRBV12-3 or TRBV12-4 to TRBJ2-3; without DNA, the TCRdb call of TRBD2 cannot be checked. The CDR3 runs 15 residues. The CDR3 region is CASSRSSAHTDTQYF.

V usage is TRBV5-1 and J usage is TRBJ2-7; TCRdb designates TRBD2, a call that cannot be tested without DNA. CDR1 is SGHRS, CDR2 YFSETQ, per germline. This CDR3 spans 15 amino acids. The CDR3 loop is CASSPASGASYEQYF.

CDR3 protein: CASLSWPYGYTF. This chain links TRBV28 with TRBJ1-2. Germline CDR1 is MDHEN and CDR2 is SYDVKM. The CDR3 extends over 12 amino acids.

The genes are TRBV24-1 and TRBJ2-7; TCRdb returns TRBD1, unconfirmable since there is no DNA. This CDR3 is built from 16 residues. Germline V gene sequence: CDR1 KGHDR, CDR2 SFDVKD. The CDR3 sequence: CATSDQPGQGIHEQYF.

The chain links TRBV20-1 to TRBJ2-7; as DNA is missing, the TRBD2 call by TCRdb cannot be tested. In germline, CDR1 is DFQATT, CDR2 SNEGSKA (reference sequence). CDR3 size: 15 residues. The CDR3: CSASIAGGRSYEQYF.

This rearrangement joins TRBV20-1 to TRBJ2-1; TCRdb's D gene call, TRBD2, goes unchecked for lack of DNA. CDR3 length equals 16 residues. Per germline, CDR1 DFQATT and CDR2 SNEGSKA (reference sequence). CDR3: CSAREGKSGVYNEQFF.

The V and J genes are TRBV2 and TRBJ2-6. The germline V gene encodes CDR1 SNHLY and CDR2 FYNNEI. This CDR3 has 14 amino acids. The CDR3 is CASSELSGANVLTF.

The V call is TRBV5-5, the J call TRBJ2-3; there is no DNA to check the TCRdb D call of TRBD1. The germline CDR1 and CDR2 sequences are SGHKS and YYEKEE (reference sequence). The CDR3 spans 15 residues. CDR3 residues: CASSWDWGRTDTQYF.